The 32 T cell receptor beta chains below come from one sample, sequenced in a study of blood T cell repertoires in COVID-19 (dated by TCRdb to between 2020 and 2021). Receptor amplification or capture employed the immunoSEQ multiplex PCR assay. The table was pulled from immuneACCESS by TCRdb, which kept in-frame rearrangements only. Such tables lose some clones; where checked, under half of the loss comes from unresolved V genes, and the rest has no known cause. Recorded for this sample are 210,000 or so clones; over 80% of them occurred a single time. The ten largest clones add up to approximately 3.7% of the sample. What was sequenced was PBMCs or T cells enriched from blood (not recorded which). The source of these receptors is a woman in her thirties who had been exposed to COVID-19.

The V call is TRBV5-1, the J call TRBJ2-3, with 7 bases fitting TRBD2. Germline V CDR1 and CDR2: SGHRS, YFSETQ. V shed 4 bases, J shed 2 bases, and the junction held 4 bases outside the gene matches. The CDR3 covers 14 residues. CDR3 coding DNA: TGCGCCAGCAGCATTCTAGCGGTCACAGATACGCAGTATTTT. Encoded protein: CASSILAVTDTQYF.

The V gene is TRBV5-1, the J gene TRBJ1-1; D gene unclear. This CDR3 has 13 amino acids. Trimming took off 6 bases at V and 1 base at J, with 10 bases between the two ends. The germline gives CDR1 SGHRS, CDR2 YFSETQ. CDR3 in amino acids: CASKWEWNTEAFF. Here the CDR3 DNA reads TGCGCCAGCAAGTGGGAGTGGAACACTGAAGCTTTCTTT.

The chain joins TRBV13 to TRBJ1-2; 7 nucleotides align to TRBD1. V lost 5 bases, J lost 6 bases, and 6 bases stayed unmatched. The CDR3 is 13 residues long. CDR1 and CDR2 (germline): PRHDT, FYEKMQ (reference sequence). The CDR3 DNA reads as TGTGCCAGCAGCCAGGGGGTTCTCCATGGCTACACCTTC. This encodes CASSQGVLHGYTF.

The rearrangement links TRBV30 to TRBJ2-1; 15 bases line up with TRBD2. Germline V gene sequence: CDR1 GTSNPN, CDR2 SVGIG (reference sequence). V dropped 8 bases and J dropped 12; count of bases not matched to a gene: 5. There are 12 residues in the CDR3. CDR3 DNA: TGTGCCAGGGGACTAGCGGGAGGCGCGCAGTTCTTC. Its protein is CARGLAGGAQFF.

The rearrangement uses TRBV7-3 and TRBJ2-7; 7 bases are shared with TRBD2. CDR1 and CDR2 from the germline V gene are SGHTA and FQGTGA. Trimming at V came to 2 bases and at J to 5 bases, leaving 6 bases not matched to a gene. The CDR3 sequence is 14 residues long. The CDR3 DNA follows: TGTGCCAGCAGCTTAGGCGGGGGTAAGGACGAGCAGTACTTC. This codes for CASSLGGGKDEQYF.

V is TRBV25-1 and J is TRBJ2-3; 8 bases agree with TRBD1. Germline V CDR1 and CDR2: MGHDK, SYGVNS. This CDR3 spans 17 amino acids. The J segment lost 2 bases and the V segment lost 0 bases, leaving 7 bases of the junction unmatched. For the CDR3, the DNA is TGTGCCAGCAGTGAATACCTGACAGGGGTCCACACAGATACGCAGTATTTT. Protein sequence: CASSEYLTGVHTDTQYF.

This chain links TRBV27 with TRBJ2-7; TRBD1 agrees at 9 bases. The germline V gene has CDR1 MNHEY and CDR2 SMNVEV (reference sequence). The length of the CDR3 is 14 residues. V lost 3 bases to trimming and J lost 7 bases; unmatched junction nucleotides: 7. CDR3 amino acids: CASSFAGTGLEQYF. CDR3 DNA: TGTGCCAGCAGTTTCGCCGGGACAGGGTTGGAGCAGTACTTC.

The V and J genes are TRBV5-1 and TRBJ2-1, with TRBD2 matching 10 bases. Germline V CDR1 and CDR2: SGHRS, YFSETQ. There are 16 residues in the CDR3. Trimming cost V 4 bases and J 6 bases; bases outside gene matches: 10. CDR3 sequence: CASSMALAGDLNEQFF. In DNA, the CDR3 is TGCGCCAGCAGCATGGCCCTAGCGGGAGATCTCAATGAGCAGTTCTTC.

The rearrangement joins TRBV12-5 to TRBJ2-2; D remains ambiguous. This CDR3 region has 14 residues. Germline V gene data show CDR1 as LGHNT and CDR2 as FRNRAP. V was shortened by 1 base and J by 2 bases, with 5 bases between the two germline ends. The CDR3 here is CASGLGLNTGELFF. CDR3 coding DNA: TGTGCTAGTGGTTTGGGACTCAACACCGGGGAGCTGTTTTTT.

Here the CDR3 reads CASSAWGRGINSPLHF. CDR3 sequence (DNA): TGTGCCAGCAGCGCCTGGGGGCGAGGGATAAATTCACCCCTCCACTTT. The rearrangement joins TRBV11-2 to TRBJ1-6, with D maybe TRBD1 (6 bases). Deletions cut 5 bases from V and 7 bases from J, with 18 bases between. Germline V gene lookup returns CDR1 SGHAT and CDR2 FQNNGV. The CDR3 totals 16 residues. Full variable domain (remainder filled in from reference TRBV11-2 and TRBJ1-6): EAGVAQSPRYKIIEKRQSVAFWCNPISGHATLYWYQQILGQGPKLLIQFQNNGVVDDSQLPKDRFSAERLKGVDSTLKIQPAKLEDSAVYLCASSAWGRGINSPLHFGNGTRLTVT.

This chain connects TRBV30 to TRBJ2-7; 7 bases line up with TRBD1. The J segment lost 6 bases and the V segment lost 2 bases, leaving 4 bases of the junction unmatched. Germline CDR1 and CDR2: GTSNPN and SVGIG (reference sequence). CDR3 size: 12 residues. CDR3 coding DNA: TGTGCCTGGAGTCCGGGACAGACCGAGCAGTACTTC. It encodes CAWSPGQTEQYF.

This chain links TRBV7-9 with TRBJ1-6; 7 bases align to TRBD1. CDR3 size: 18 residues. Germline lookup yields CDR1 SEHNR and CDR2 FQNEAQ (reference sequence). V trimming: 5 bases; J trimming: 0 bases; junction bases outside the gene matches: 10. CDR3 DNA sequence: TGTGCCAGCAGCAAGACAGGGCATGGGTTCTCCTATAATTCACCCCTCCACTTT. Its protein product is CASSKTGHGFSYNSPLHF.

This rearrangement joins TRBV5-1 to TRBJ1-3; 10 nucleotides agree with TRBD1. CDR3 length equals 17 residues. V gave up 4 bases and J gave up 4 bases; unmatched junction bases: 11. Germline V gene sequence: CDR1 SGHRS, CDR2 YFSETQ. The CDR3 sequence: CASSPLTGGLSGNTIYF. The DNA of the CDR3 is TGCGCCAGCAGCCCATTGACAGGGGGCTTGTCCGGAAACACCATATATTTT.

This chain links TRBV25-1 with TRBJ2-1; 8 bases map to TRBD2. Germline CDR1 and CDR2: MGHDK and SYGVNS. With V trimmed by 5 bases and J by 4 bases, 10 bases remained unmatched. This CDR3 is built from 16 residues. CDR3 sequence: CASSSPLTSEYNEQFF. The CDR3 coding sequence is TGTGCCAGCAGTAGCCCTTTGACTAGCGAATACAATGAGCAGTTCTTC.

The chain combines TRBV27 with TRBJ1-2, with D possibly TRBD1 on 5 matching bases. This CDR3 is 13 amino acids long. The germline V gene encodes CDR1 MNHEY and CDR2 SMNVEV (reference sequence). Deletions cut 5 bases from V and 4 bases from J, with 11 bases between. The CDR3 nucleotides read TGTGCCAGCAGTGCGACAGCGTTCTATGGCTACACCTTC. Translating gives CASSATAFYGYTF.

The CDR3 bases are TGTGCCAGCAGCTTAGAGCCCACAGGGTCTGGAAACACCATATATTTT. Encoded protein: CASSLEPTGSGNTIYF. The chain uses TRBV7-9 and TRBJ1-3, with D perhaps TRBD1 (6 bases). CDR1 and CDR2 (germline): SEHNR, FQNEAQ (reference sequence). Trimming took off 1 base at V and 1 base at J, with 11 bases between the two ends. This CDR3 comprises 16 residues.

The table lists this clone with a few counts. DNA of the CDR3: TGTGCCAGCAGCTTAGCGCGCATAGATCGGGATGGCTACACCTTC. The encoded protein is CASSLARIDRDGYTF. The V gene is TRBV7-8, the J gene TRBJ1-2, with D unclear. Trimming stripped 0 bases from V and 6 bases from J, with 14 bases between. The CDR3 loop spans 15 amino acids. Germline V CDR1 and CDR2: SGHVS, FQNEAQ. Full variable domain (missing parts from reference TRBV7-8 and TRBJ1-2): GAGVSQSPRYKVAKRGQDVALRCDPISGHVSLFWYQQALGQGPEFLTYFQNEAQLDKSGLPSDRFFAERPEGSVSTLKIQRTQQEDSAVYLCASSLARIDRDGYTFGSGTRLTVV.

The V and J genes are TRBV15 and TRBJ1-1; D is perhaps TRBD1 (6 bases). Trimming pared 0 bases from V and 3 bases from J, leaving 14 bases between. CDR3 length: 16 residues. Germline V gene sequence: CDR1 LNHNV, CDR2 YYDKDF (reference sequence). Written as DNA, the CDR3 is TGTGCCACCAGCAGAGATCTCGGGACATGGGACACTGAAGCTTTCTTT. The encoded protein is CATSRDLGTWDTEAFF.

This clone was recorded once. This chain uses TRBV6-5 with TRBJ2-1; possibly TRBD1 for D (5 bases). The CDR3 has 15 residues. Germline V CDR1 and CDR2: MNHEY, SVGAGI. V lost 5 bases to trimming and J lost 3 bases, with 14 bases between them. CDR3 sequence: CASSHRGARYNEQFF. CDR3 DNA: TGTGCCAGCAGTCACCGTGGGGCCCGCTACAATGAGCAGTTCTTC.

The chain joins TRBV11-3 to TRBJ2-7; D gene unclear. The CDR3 runs 13 residues. The germline gives CDR1 SGHNT, CDR2 YENEEA. The ends were cut back, 1 base at V and 5 bases at J, with 9 bases in the middle. The CDR3 protein is CASSLGNTDEQYF. CDR3 in DNA: TGTGCCAGCAGCTTAGGGAACACAGACGAGCAGTACTTC.

The rearrangement links TRBV15 to TRBJ1-2, with D perhaps TRBD1 (5 bases). This CDR3 has 15 residues. V shed 0 bases and J shed 4 bases, with 12 bases lying between them. Per germline, CDR1 LNHNV and CDR2 YYDKDF (reference sequence). The CDR3 DNA reads TGTGCCACCAGCAGAGATGGGGCCGTTACCTATGGCTACACCTTC. It encodes CATSRDGAVTYGYTF.

The chain combines TRBV7-2 with TRBJ2-3, with D perhaps matching TRBD2 (5 bases). Trimming pared 1 base from V and 3 bases from J, leaving 23 bases between. This CDR3 is 19 amino acids long. The germline V gene encodes CDR1 SGHTA and CDR2 FQGNSA. The CDR3 DNA sequence: TGTGCCAGCAGCTTAGGGGTCCGGAGCGGCTACCATTATACAGATACGCAGTATTTT. Amino acid sequence: CASSLGVRSGYHYTDTQYF. The full variable domain, with the rest looked up from reference TRBV7-2 and TRBJ2-3, is GAGVSQSPSNKVTEKGKDVELRCDPISGHTALYWYRQSLGQGLEFLIYFQGNSAPDKSGLPSDRFSAERTGGSVSTLTIQRTQQEDSAVYLCASSLGVRSGYHYTDTQYFGPGTRLTVL.

V usage is TRBV6-2 or TRBV6-3 and J usage is TRBJ1-6; D call uncertain. The CDR3 is 15 residues long. Looked up from germline, CDR1 is MNHEY and CDR2 is SVGEGT. Trimming removed 5 bases from V and 1 base from J, with 9 bases in between. The CDR3 loop reads CASSRGSSYNSPLHF. CDR3 DNA: TGTGCCAGCAGTCGGGGTTCGTCCTATAATTCACCCCTCCACTTT.

This clone was counted a few times. This sequence joins TRBV27 and TRBJ1-2; a possible D gene is TRBD1 (5 bases). Trimming took off 5 bases at V and 1 base at J, with 11 bases between the two ends. CDR1 and CDR2 (germline): MNHEY, SMNVEV (reference sequence). The CDR3 is made up of 14 amino acids. CDR3 in DNA: TGTGCCAGCAGTCCGACACAGGTTAACTATGGCTACACCTTC. Translating gives CASSPTQVNYGYTF.

The chain recombines TRBV6-5 with TRBJ2-3; maybe TRBD2 (5 bases). The CDR3 loop spans 12 amino acids. Between the trimmed V and J ends, which lost 8 bases and 3 bases, there was a span of 9 bases. Germline V gene sequence: CDR1 MNHEY, CDR2 SVGAGI. The CDR3 is CASGSGTDTQYF. CDR3 DNA: TGTGCCAGCGGGAGCGGTACAGATACGCAGTATTTT.

V usage is TRBV7-6 and J usage is TRBJ1-5; D not resolved. The germline CDR1 and CDR2 sequences are SGHVS and FNYEAQ. There are 14 residues in the CDR3. V lost 3 bases and J 2 bases, leaving 8 bases between the germline ends. Written as DNA, the CDR3 is TGTGCCAGCAGCTTTGGGGAGGGCAATCAGCCCCAGCATTTT. Translating it yields CASSFGEGNQPQHF.

The rearrangement links TRBV5-1 to TRBJ1-5; TRBD1 matches 7 bases. There are 14 residues in the CDR3. The germline CDR1 and CDR2 sequences are SGHRS and YFSETQ. The J segment lost 5 bases and the V segment lost 0 bases, leaving 2 bases of the junction unmatched. CDR3 coding DNA: TGCGCCAGCAGCTTGGGGACAGGTCATCAGCCCCAGCATTTT. It codes for CASSLGTGHQPQHF.

This chain links TRBV5-5 with TRBJ2-1; 9 bases match TRBD2. The V gene's germline CDR1 is SGHKS and CDR2 YYEKEE (reference sequence). The J segment lost 7 bases and the V segment lost 0 bases, leaving 8 bases of the junction unmatched. This CDR3 is 16 amino acids long. The CDR3 here is CASSLAVVAGVNEQFF. In DNA, the CDR3 is TGTGCCAGCAGCTTGGCCGTAGTAGCGGGAGTGAATGAGCAGTTCTTC.

This clone was observed once. The chain links TRBV6-1 to TRBJ1-6, with 9 bases fitting TRBD1. The V gene end was trimmed by 1 base and the J gene end by 6 bases; junction bases not matched to a gene: 1. The CDR3 runs to 15 residues. Germline lookup yields CDR1 MNHNS and CDR2 SASEGT. The CDR3, as DNA: TGTGCCAGCAGTGAAGAGACAGGGGGTAATTCACCCCTCCACTTT. Protein: CASSEETGGNSPLHF.

The chain is built from TRBV30 and TRBJ2-1; D might be TRBD2 (6 bases). The V end was cut by 0 bases, the J end by 4 bases, with 25 bases between. The CDR3 has 19 residues. In germline, CDR1 is GTSNPN, CDR2 SVGIG (reference sequence). The CDR3 bases are TGTGCCTGGAGTGTATTGACCCCAAATGGGCTAGCGATTTACAATGAGCAGTTCTTC. It encodes CAWSVLTPNGLAIYNEQFF. Full variable domain (remainder filled in from reference TRBV30 and TRBJ2-1): SQTIHQWPATLVQPVGSPLSLECTVEGTSNPNLYWYRQAAGRGLQLLFYSVGIGQISSEVPQNLSASRPQDRQFILSSKKLLLSDSGFYLCAWSVLTPNGLAIYNEQFFGPGTRLTVL.

This clone occurred once. The gene calls are TRBV28 and TRBJ2-1, with D possibly being TRBD2 (5 bases). Germline lookup yields CDR1 MDHEN and CDR2 SYDVKM. The V and J ends lost 6 bases and 6 bases respectively, with 18 bases between them. This CDR3 is 15 amino acids long. This chain's CDR3 is CASSKLGSGGNEQFF. CDR3 sequence (DNA): TGTGCCAGCAGCAAACTCGGGTCTGGAGGCAATGAGCAGTTCTTC.

J is TRBJ2-2 and V is TRBV28, with a weak D call TRBD1 (5 bases). The CDR3 length is 16 residues. Germline loops: CDR1 MDHEN, CDR2 SYDVKM. The germline V and J ends were trimmed by 4 bases and 5 bases, with 17 bases remaining between them. DNA of the CDR3: TGTGCCAGCAGTTGGGTGGGGCCGGCCTTAACCGGGGAGCTGTTTTTT. Protein sequence: CASSWVGPALTGELFF.